This T cell receptor (beta chain) was found in a study of blood T cells in healthy people across ages. With a J-beta primer mix and a sample-barcoded 5' primer, a second PCR ran about 7 to 12 cycles. With 12 random nucleotides, a template-switch adaptor tagged each individual cDNA molecule. Each CDR3 protein is one row after TCRdb ran MiXCR on the 5' RACE reads. In the table there are under 2 million distinct CDR3 sequences, 30% to 40% of which are singletons. Study conclusions and caveats: The lack of PBMC sorting stopped any conclusive naive versus antigen-experienced comparison. Correlation between TCR beta diversity and naive T cell percentage was strong.

As to this clonotype: Its specificity is unknown.

This sequence originates from a woman aged 25-40 years in good health. Sequenced: blood.

The CDR3 bases are TGTGCCAGCAGCCAGAGGAGACCCAAGTCAAGAGAGACCCAGTACTTC. Residues: CASSQRRPKSRETQYF. The V and J genes are TRBV14 and TRBJ2-5; the D is unclear. The germline gives CDR1 SGHDN, CDR2 FVKESK. This CDR3 comprises 16 residues. Trimming shortened V by 3 bases and J by 4 bases, and 18 bases separated the two germline ends.